These 20 T cell receptor beta chains originate from one sample sequenced in a study of graft-versus-host responses after intestinal transplantation. Here immunoSEQ multiplex PCR was the method, and the copy in TCRdb shows in-frame clones only, minus some. Found here are around 67,000 clones, nearly 90% of them singletons; the top ten hold about 4%. No antigen is known for these receptors. The specimen comprised unstimulated CD8+ T cells sorted from spleen or lymph node cells, sampled before transplant. These TCRs come from a human donor who was the organ donor for an intestinal transplant.

The chain employs TRBV7-2 and TRBJ2-2, with D perhaps matching TRBD1 (6 bases). Germline CDR1 is SGHTA and CDR2 is FQGNSA. This CDR3 has 17 residues. V lost 7 bases, J lost 2 bases, and 20 bases lay in between. CDR3 residues: CASKSRPGHSNTGELFF. Written as DNA, the CDR3 is TGTGCCAGCAAATCCCGACCGGGACACTCAAACACCGGGGAGCTGTTTTTT.

V usage is TRBV19 and J usage is TRBJ1-2; TRBD1 is a possible D gene (6 bases). Germline CDR1 is LNHDA and CDR2 is SQIVND (reference sequence). The V end lost 6 bases, the J end lost 3 bases, and 14 bases lay between the germline ends. The CDR3 is 14 residues long. In DNA, the CDR3 is TGTGCCAGTAGCCTAGGACCAGGGGACTATGGCTACACCTTC. This codes for CASSLGPGDYGYTF. Supplemented by reference TRBV19 and TRBJ1-2, the full variable domain reads DGGITQSPKYLFRKEGQNVTLSCEQNLNHDAMYWYRQDPGQGLRLIYYSQIVNDFQKGDIAEGYSVSREKKESFPLTVTSAQKNPTAFYLCASSLGPGDYGYTFGSGTRLTVV.

The chain joins TRBV6-5 to TRBJ2-2; D gene ambiguous. The V end lost 8 bases, the J end lost 4 bases, and 8 bases lay between the germline ends. The germline V gene encodes CDR1 MNHEY and CDR2 SVGAGI. The CDR3 is 12 amino acids. CDR3 residues: CASWQFTGELFF. The CDR3 DNA reads TGTGCCAGCTGGCAATTCACCGGGGAGCTGTTTTTT.

V gene TRBV7-6 combines with J gene TRBJ1-1; D not resolved. Germline assignment: CDR1 SGHVS and CDR2 FNYEAQ. V lost 1 base to trimming and J lost 1 base, with 4 bases between them. This CDR3 spans 13 amino acids. The CDR3 DNA sequence: TGTGCCAGCAGCTTAGGGAGGAACACTGAAGCTTTCTTT. It codes for CASSLGRNTEAFF.

The V and J genes are TRBV2 and TRBJ1-1, with D uncertain. Trimming left V 4 bases short and J 4 bases short, with 13 bases between. The CDR3 loop spans 14 amino acids. In germline, CDR1 is SNHLY, CDR2 FYNNEI. The CDR3: CASSVTSRVTEAFF. The CDR3 nucleotides read TGTGCCAGCAGTGTTACTTCACGCGTCACTGAAGCTTTCTTT.

The V call is TRBV7-8, the J call TRBJ2-5; D is perhaps TRBD2 (5 bases). In germline, CDR1 is SGHVS, CDR2 FQNEAQ. Trimming removed 7 bases from V and 2 bases from J, with 11 bases in between. CDR3 length: 13 amino acids. Here the CDR3 reads CASTLGGQETQYF. CDR3 nucleotides: TGTGCCAGCACCCTCGGAGGACAAGAGACCCAGTACTTC.

The chain carries TRBV15 and TRBJ2-3; 8 nucleotides match TRBD2. The J segment lost 1 base and the V segment lost 0 bases, leaving 3 bases of the junction unmatched. This CDR3 comprises 16 residues. Germline CDR1 reads LNHNV; CDR2 reads YYDKDF (reference sequence). The CDR3 region has the DNA TGTGCCACCAGCAGAGATTTTAGCGGGGGCACAGATACGCAGTATTTT. Amino acids: CATSRDFSGGTDTQYF.

This clone has only one observation. The chain carries TRBV2 and TRBJ1-5; tentatively, D is TRBD1 (6 bases). CDR3 length: 17 amino acids. The germline V and J ends were trimmed by 3 bases and 1 base, with 16 bases remaining between them. Germline V gene sequence: CDR1 SNHLY, CDR2 FYNNEI. The CDR3 protein is CASSDVLQGPSNQPQHF. CDR3 nucleotide sequence: TGTGCCAGCAGTGACGTTCTGCAGGGGCCCAGCAATCAGCCCCAGCATTTT.

CDR3 amino acids: CASLRPNYNEQFF. The CDR3 DNA is TGTGCCAGCCTGAGGCCGAATTACAATGAGCAGTTCTTC. The chain recombines TRBV2 with TRBJ2-1; no reliable D call. There are 13 residues in the CDR3. The germline V gene has CDR1 SNHLY and CDR2 FYNNEI. Between the trimmed V and J ends, which lost 8 bases and 4 bases, there was a span of 12 bases. Drawing the rest from reference TRBV2 and TRBJ2-1, the complete variable domain is EPEVTQTPSHQVTQMGQEVILRCVPISNHLYFYWYRQILGQKVEFLVSFYNNEISEKSEIFDDQFSVERPDGSNFTLKIRSTKLEDSAMYFCASLRPNYNEQFFGPGTRLTVL.

V usage is TRBV4-1 and J usage is TRBJ1-5; 8 bases line up with TRBD1. The CDR3 is 14 residues long. Germline CDR1 reads MGHRA; CDR2 reads YSYEKL. J lost 5 bases, V lost 2 bases, and 2 bases had no gene match. The CDR3 nucleotides are TGCGCCAGCAGCCAACAGGGGGCCTATCAGCCCCAGCATTTT. Encoded protein: CASSQQGAYQPQHF.

The V call is TRBV7-9, the J call TRBJ1-3, with D unclear. This CDR3 contains 12 residues. Per germline, CDR1 SEHNR and CDR2 FQNEAQ (reference sequence). The V end lost 6 bases, the J end lost 5 bases, and 8 bases lay between the germline ends. In DNA, the CDR3 is TGTGCCAGCAGTCCACAGAGAAACACCATATATTTT. Translated, it gives CASSPQRNTIYF.

The chain combines TRBV6-1 with TRBJ2-7; 7 bases map to TRBD1. There are 14 residues in the CDR3. The germline gives CDR1 MNHNS, CDR2 SASEGT. Losses at the gene ends were 5 bases for V and 6 bases for J; bases not matched to a gene: 10. Here the CDR3 DNA reads TGTGCCAGCAGTTTGGACAGGACCTCTCTCGAGCAGTACGTC. Its translation: CASSLDRTSLEQYV.

This rearrangement joins TRBV7-2 to TRBJ1-1; maybe TRBD1 (6 bases). The germline V gene has CDR1 SGHTA and CDR2 FQGNSA. V lost 5 bases and J 1 base, leaving 14 bases between the germline ends. The CDR3 is made up of 15 amino acids. The CDR3 reads CASSPDSAANTEAFF. In DNA, the CDR3 is TGTGCCAGCAGCCCGGACAGCGCAGCGAACACTGAAGCTTTCTTT.

In the case of this clone: The junction departs from germline at one end; a sequencing error may be responsible. The chain recombines TRBV28 with TRBJ2-1, with 12 bases aligning to TRBD2. Per the germline V gene, CDR1 is MDHEN and CDR2 is SYDVKM. This CDR3 has 13 residues. The DNA for the CDR3 is TGTGCCGGCAGGACTAGCGGGGTGGATGAGCAGTTCTTC. This codes for CAGRTSGVDEQFF.

This clone was detected only a few times. The chain uses TRBV27 and TRBJ2-2, with 7 bases identical to TRBD1. The V gene's germline CDR1 is MNHEY and CDR2 SMNVEV (reference sequence). With V trimmed by 5 bases and J by 6 bases, 9 bases remained unmatched. The CDR3 runs to 15 residues. CDR3 in amino acids: CASSPTGDWAGELFF. In nucleotides, the CDR3 is TGTGCCAGCAGTCCAACAGGGGATTGGGCCGGGGAGCTGTTTTTT.

The J gene is TRBJ2-2, the V gene TRBV7-6, with 7 bases that match TRBD1. Germline CDR1 and CDR2: SGHVS and FNYEAQ. There are 18 residues in the CDR3. V lost 3 bases, J lost 5 bases, and 15 bases stayed unmatched. CDR3 region: CASSLPESGTALTGELFF. The CDR3 DNA reads TGTGCCAGCAGCTTGCCGGAATCCGGGACAGCCTTAACCGGGGAGCTGTTTTTT.

The chain employs TRBV27 and TRBJ2-5; TRBD2 matches at 8 bases. CDR3 length: 15 amino acids. Per germline, CDR1 MNHEY and CDR2 SMNVEV (reference sequence). The junction had 9 bases not matched to a gene; V was cut back by 5 bases and J by 4 bases. The CDR3 loop is CASSPPGGAGETQYF. CDR3 DNA sequence: TGTGCCAGCAGTCCCCCGGGGGGGGCCGGAGAGACCCAGTACTTC.

The V gene is TRBV27, the J gene TRBJ2-3; no definite D call. This CDR3 is 14 amino acids long. The ends were cut back, 5 bases at V and 4 bases at J, with 13 bases in the middle. Per germline, CDR1 MNHEY and CDR2 SMNVEV (reference sequence). The CDR3 here is CASSPRVPADTQYF. In DNA form, the CDR3 reads TGTGCCAGCAGTCCCCGGGTCCCTGCAGATACGCAGTATTTT.

A remark on this clone: Germline and junction disagree at one end, which may indicate a read error. V gene TRBV7-7 combines with J gene TRBJ2-3; D tentatively fits TRBD1 or TRBD2 (6 bases each). Germline V gives CDR1 SSHAT, CDR2 FNYEAQ (reference sequence). The CDR3 is 16 residues long. The CDR3 DNA is TGTGCTAGCAGCTTAGGGGGAGCGGGCCGCACAGATACGCAGTATTTT. Protein product: CASSLGGAGRTDTQYF.

The chain uses TRBV5-4 and TRBJ1-1, with unresolved D. Trimming removed 3 bases at V and 0 bases at J, with 18 bases between. The CDR3 runs 17 residues. Looked up from germline, CDR1 is SGHNT and CDR2 is YYREEE (reference sequence). The CDR3 nucleotides are TGTGCCAGCAGCTCCTTTGTCTGGAGTCACATGAACACTGAAGCTTTCTTT. It translates to CASSSFVWSHMNTEAFF.